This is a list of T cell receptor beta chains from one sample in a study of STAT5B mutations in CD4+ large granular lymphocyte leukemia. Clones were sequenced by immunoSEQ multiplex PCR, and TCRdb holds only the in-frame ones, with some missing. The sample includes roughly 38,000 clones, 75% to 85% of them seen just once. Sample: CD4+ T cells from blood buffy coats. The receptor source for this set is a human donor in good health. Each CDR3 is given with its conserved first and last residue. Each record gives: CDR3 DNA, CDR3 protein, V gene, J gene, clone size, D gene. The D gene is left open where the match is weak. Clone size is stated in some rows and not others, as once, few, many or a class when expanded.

CDR3nt: TGTGCCAGCTCACCTCCTAGCGGGAGATCAGAGACCCAGTACTTC; CDR3aa: CASSPPSGRSETQYF; v_gene: TRBV18; j_gene: TRBJ2-5; abundance: NA; d_gene: TRBD2
CDR3nt: TGTGCCAGCTCACCACAGGGATTTCGAATGGAGACCCAGTACTTC; CDR3aa: CASSPQGFRMETQYF; v_gene: TRBV18; j_gene: TRBJ2-5; abundance: few; d_gene: NA
CDR3nt: TGTGCCAGCTCTCCAGGGGAGACCCAGTACTTC; CDR3aa: CASSPGETQYF; v_gene: TRBV18; j_gene: TRBJ2-5; abundance: few; d_gene: NA
CDR3nt: TGTGCCATCGCCGGGACTAGCGGGAGGACTAGCACCGGGGAGCTGTTTTTT; CDR3aa: CAIAGTSGRTSTGELFF; v_gene: TRBV10-3; j_gene: TRBJ2-2; abundance: few; d_gene: TRBD2
CDR3nt: TGTGCCAGCTCACCTGGGATCCGCGGATCACCCCTCCACTTT; CDR3aa: CASSPGIRGSPLHF; v_gene: TRBV18; j_gene: TRBJ1-6; abundance: NA; d_gene: NA
CDR3nt: TGTGCCAGCACCCATTGGGGCGGGACTAACACCGGGGAGCTGTTTTTT; CDR3aa: CASTHWGGTNTGELFF; v_gene: TRBV27; j_gene: TRBJ2-2; abundance: NA; d_gene: NA
CDR3nt: TGTGCCAGCAGCTTCGGACTAGCCGAGACCCAGTACTTC; CDR3aa: CASSFGLAETQYF; v_gene: TRBV7-8; j_gene: TRBJ2-5; abundance: NA; d_gene: TRBD2
CDR3nt: TGTGCCAGCAGTTCCCCTGGGCGGGGAAGGGAGACCCAGTACTTC; CDR3aa: CASSSPGRGRETQYF; v_gene: TRBV6-5; j_gene: TRBJ2-5; abundance: NA; d_gene: NA
CDR3nt: TGCGCCAGCAGCCTGTCCGCGCAGGGGTACAATGAGCAGTTCTTC; CDR3aa: CASSLSAQGYNEQFF; v_gene: TRBV5-1; j_gene: TRBJ2-1; abundance: NA; d_gene: NA
CDR3nt: TGTGCCAGCAGCTTACACGTCCTGACTTTC; CDR3aa: CASSLHVLTF; v_gene: TRBV11-2; j_gene: TRBJ2-6; abundance: few; d_gene: NA
CDR3nt: TGTGCCAGCAGGTACCTACCACAGGGGGACTATGGCTACACCTTC; CDR3aa: CASRYLPQGDYGYTF; v_gene: TRBV6-5; j_gene: TRBJ1-2; abundance: NA; d_gene: TRBD1
CDR3nt: TGTGCCAGCTCACAAACAGGGGGCTACGAGCAGTACTTC; CDR3aa: CASSQTGGYEQYF; v_gene: TRBV18; j_gene: TRBJ2-7; abundance: NA; d_gene: TRBD1
CDR3nt: TGCGCCAGCAGCTTGTGGACAGGGGGCGAAAAGACCCAGTACTTC; CDR3aa: CASSLWTGGEKTQYF; v_gene: TRBV5-1; j_gene: TRBJ2-5; abundance: NA; d_gene: TRBD1
CDR3nt: TGTGCCAGCACTAGCGGGGGTAACACCGGGGAGCTGTTTTTT; CDR3aa: CASTSGGNTGELFF; v_gene: TRBV6-1; j_gene: TRBJ2-2; abundance: NA; d_gene: TRBD2
CDR3nt: TGCGCCAGCAGCTTGGTCGGCGTGCTAGCGGAATACGAGCAGTACTTC; CDR3aa: CASSLVGVLAEYEQYF; v_gene: TRBV5-1; j_gene: TRBJ2-7; abundance: once; d_gene: TRBD2
CDR3nt: TGTGCCACCCGTCGGGGGGAGGGCCTTAACTACAATGAGCAGTTCTTC; CDR3aa: CATRRGEGLNYNEQFF; v_gene: TRBV27; j_gene: TRBJ2-1; abundance: NA; d_gene: TRBD2
CDR3nt: TGTGCCAGCTCACCGGGAGCAGGGGGCAATCAGCCCCAGCATTTT; CDR3aa: CASSPGAGGNQPQHF; v_gene: TRBV18; j_gene: TRBJ1-5; abundance: NA; d_gene: NA
CDR3nt: TGTGCCAGCAGCTTAAACCTAGGGGGGGGCCGGAATACGCAGTATTTT; CDR3aa: CASSLNLGGGRNTQYF; v_gene: TRBV7-3; j_gene: TRBJ2-3; abundance: NA; d_gene: NA
CDR3nt: TGTGCCAGCAGTTTAAGGACAGAGGATACGCAGTATTTT; CDR3aa: CASSLRTEDTQYF; v_gene: TRBV27; j_gene: TRBJ2-3; abundance: NA; d_gene: NA
CDR3nt: TGTGCCAGCAGCGTCAGGGGACAGGGGGAGACTAATGAAAAACTGTTTTTT; CDR3aa: CASSVRGQGETNEKLFF; v_gene: TRBV9; j_gene: TRBJ1-4; abundance: NA; d_gene: TRBD1
CDR3nt: TGCGCCAGCAGCCCCTCGGGGGTGTCCGGCACTGAAGCTTTCTTT; CDR3aa: CASSPSGVSGTEAFF; v_gene: TRBV5-1; j_gene: TRBJ1-1; abundance: NA; d_gene: NA
CDR3nt: TGTGCCAGCAGTTACTCTGTAAACAGCAATCAGCCCCAGCATTTT; CDR3aa: CASSYSVNSNQPQHF; v_gene: TRBV6-5; j_gene: TRBJ1-5; abundance: NA; d_gene: NA
CDR3nt: TGTGCCAGCAGCGCCATGTGGGGGGAGGGTGCGGATATCGGGGAGCTGTTTTTT; CDR3aa: CASSAMWGEGADIGELFF; v_gene: TRBV11-3; j_gene: TRBJ2-2; abundance: NA; d_gene: TRBD2
CDR3nt: TGTGCCAGCAGCCCCCAGGCGGGCTCCTACAATGAGCAGTTCTTC; CDR3aa: CASSPQAGSYNEQFF; v_gene: TRBV7-8; j_gene: TRBJ2-1; abundance: NA; d_gene: NA
CDR3nt: TGTGCCAGCAGCTTAGATGCCATCGTGAACACCGGGGAGCTGTTTTTT; CDR3aa: CASSLDAIVNTGELFF; v_gene: TRBV7-6; j_gene: TRBJ2-2; abundance: once; d_gene: NA
CDR3nt: TGCGCCAGCAGCTTTAGCACAGATACGCAGTATTTT; CDR3aa: CASSFSTDTQYF; v_gene: TRBV5-1; j_gene: TRBJ2-3; abundance: NA; d_gene: NA
CDR3nt: TGTGCCAGTATAGGGACAGGGGGAAGCAATCAGCCCCAGCATTTT; CDR3aa: CASIGTGGSNQPQHF; v_gene: TRBV19; j_gene: TRBJ1-5; abundance: few; d_gene: TRBD1
CDR3nt: TGTGCCAGCTCACCAACAGGGGCCGCAGATACGCAGTATTTT; CDR3aa: CASSPTGAADTQYF; v_gene: TRBV18; j_gene: TRBJ2-3; abundance: NA; d_gene: TRBD1
CDR3nt: TGTGCCCAGAGGTCGGGCGTTGGGGAGACCCAGTACTTC; CDR3aa: CAQRSGVGETQYF; v_gene: TRBV2; j_gene: TRBJ2-5; abundance: NA; d_gene: NA
CDR3nt: TGTGCTAGTGGTTTGGTAAGGGTCCCACCGGATGGGGTCGCGGGAGTCAATGAGCAGTTCTTC; CDR3aa: CASGLVRVPPDGVAGVNEQFF; v_gene: TRBV12-5; j_gene: TRBJ2-1; abundance: once; d_gene: TRBD2
CDR3nt: TGCGCCAGCAGCCCTGTCGTCCAGAACACTGAAGCTTTCTTT; CDR3aa: CASSPVVQNTEAFF; v_gene: TRBV5-1; j_gene: TRBJ1-1; abundance: NA; d_gene: NA
CDR3nt: TGTGCCAGCAGCCGGGACAGGGCGGGGAAGGGAGAAAAACTGTTTTTT; CDR3aa: CASSRDRAGKGEKLFF; v_gene: TRBV14; j_gene: TRBJ1-4; abundance: NA; d_gene: TRBD1
CDR3nt: TGTGCCAGCAGTGGGGATCTGGCGGGAGGGTTTTACAATGAGCAGTTCTTC; CDR3aa: CASSGDLAGGFYNEQFF; v_gene: TRBV25-1; j_gene: TRBJ2-1; abundance: few; d_gene: TRBD2
CDR3nt: TGTGCCATCAGTTCAGACTGGGGGACAGGGGTTTACGAGCAGTACTTC; CDR3aa: CAISSDWGTGVYEQYF; v_gene: TRBV10-3; j_gene: TRBJ2-7; abundance: NA; d_gene: TRBD1
CDR3nt: TGTGCCAGCAGTTTTACCGACAGGGTCGGCTATGGCTACACCTTC; CDR3aa: CASSFTDRVGYGYTF; v_gene: TRBV5-6; j_gene: TRBJ1-2; abundance: NA; d_gene: TRBD1
CDR3nt: TGTGCCAGCAGCTTCCAGGAGAATGAAAAACTGTTTTTT; CDR3aa: CASSFQENEKLFF; v_gene: TRBV5-4; j_gene: TRBJ1-4; abundance: NA; d_gene: NA
CDR3nt: TGCGCCAGCAGCCGCCTCGGAGGGGGGCGGACAGATACGCAGTATTTT; CDR3aa: CASSRLGGGRTDTQYF; v_gene: TRBV4-1; j_gene: TRBJ2-3; abundance: NA; d_gene: NA
CDR3nt: TGTGCCTGGAGTCATAACAGGGGGGGAAGCGGCACTGAAGCTTTCTTT; CDR3aa: CAWSHNRGGSGTEAFF; v_gene: TRBV30; j_gene: TRBJ1-1; abundance: NA; d_gene: TRBD1
CDR3nt: TGTGCCAGCAGCCCCAGGGCTCGCGGGGAAGTCTACGAGCAGTACTTC; CDR3aa: CASSPRARGEVYEQYF; v_gene: TRBV7-2; j_gene: TRBJ2-7; abundance: NA; d_gene: NA
CDR3nt: TGTGCCAGCAGCGATACCGGGAAGGCTCAGGAAAAACTGTTTTTT; CDR3aa: CASSDTGKAQEKLFF; v_gene: TRBV6-1; j_gene: TRBJ1-4; abundance: few; d_gene: NA
CDR3nt: TGTGCCAGCAGTGCTCGACGTACTAGCGGGAGGGTTGCAGAGACCCAGTACTTC; CDR3aa: CASSARRTSGRVAETQYF; v_gene: TRBV27; j_gene: TRBJ2-5; abundance: once; d_gene: TRBD2
CDR3nt: TGTGCCAGCAGCTTAGGGGGTGGGCCTAGCGGGAGCTACGAGCAGTACTTC; CDR3aa: CASSLGGGPSGSYEQYF; v_gene: TRBV7-2; j_gene: TRBJ2-7; abundance: NA; d_gene: TRBD2
CDR3nt: TGTGCCAGCAGTCCCCGGCCGCCCTATCGCTCCCAGCATTTT; CDR3aa: CASSPRPPYRSQHF; v_gene: TRBV6-4; j_gene: TRBJ1-5; abundance: NA; d_gene: NA
CDR3nt: TGCAGCGTTGAAGATACACGGAACACTGAAGCTTTCTTT; CDR3aa: CSVEDTRNTEAFF; v_gene: TRBV29-1; j_gene: TRBJ1-1; abundance: NA; d_gene: NA
CDR3nt: TGTGCCACTCAGACAGGGGGCGCCGATACGCAGTATTTT; CDR3aa: CATQTGGADTQYF; v_gene: TRBV19; j_gene: TRBJ2-3; abundance: NA; d_gene: TRBD1
CDR3nt: TGTGCCAGCAGCCCGAACCGGGAGCCCCCCACAGATACGCAGTATTTT; CDR3aa: CASSPNREPPTDTQYF; v_gene: TRBV5-8; j_gene: TRBJ2-3; abundance: NA; d_gene: NA
CDR3nt: TGCGCCAGCAGCTCCCGGTCCCTGCTGGGCGAGCAGTACTTC; CDR3aa: CASSSRSLLGEQYF; v_gene: TRBV5-1; j_gene: TRBJ2-7; abundance: NA; d_gene: NA
CDR3nt: TGTGCCAGCAGCTTAGTCGGGAGTTTCGATTACAATGAGCAGTTCTTC; CDR3aa: CASSLVGSFDYNEQFF; v_gene: TRBV7-2; j_gene: TRBJ2-1; abundance: NA; d_gene: NA
CDR3nt: TGTGCCAGCTCAAGTTCCCTGACCTACGAGCAGTACTTC; CDR3aa: CASSSSLTYEQYF; v_gene: TRBV27; j_gene: TRBJ2-7; abundance: NA; d_gene: NA
CDR3nt: TGCGCCAGTACTAAAGGGACAGGGGACTACGAGCAGTACTTC; CDR3aa: CASTKGTGDYEQYF; v_gene: TRBV10-2; j_gene: TRBJ2-7; abundance: NA; d_gene: TRBD1
CDR3nt: TGCAGCGTTATAGGGAGCTCCTACGAGCAGTACTTC; CDR3aa: CSVIGSSYEQYF; v_gene: TRBV29-1; j_gene: TRBJ2-7; abundance: NA; d_gene: NA
CDR3nt: TGTGCCAGCTCACCACCGGCCGGGGGCGGGGAGACCCAGTACTTC; CDR3aa: CASSPPAGGGETQYF; v_gene: TRBV18; j_gene: TRBJ2-5; abundance: NA; d_gene: NA
CDR3nt: TGTGCCAGCAGTGATATAAATCAGCCCCAGCATTTT; CDR3aa: CASSDINQPQHF; v_gene: TRBV2; j_gene: TRBJ1-5; abundance: NA; d_gene: NA
CDR3nt: TGTGCCAGCTCAGGACTAGCGGGGAATACAGATACGCAGTATTTT; CDR3aa: CASSGLAGNTDTQYF; v_gene: TRBV18; j_gene: TRBJ2-3; abundance: NA; d_gene: TRBD2
CDR3nt: TGTGCCAGCAGTTTAGGACAGGGCAATCAGCCCCAGCATTTT; CDR3aa: CASSLGQGNQPQHF; v_gene: TRBV6-5; j_gene: TRBJ1-5; abundance: NA; d_gene: TRBD1
CDR3nt: TGTGCCAGCAGTAAAAGTCTGGGACCCTACGAGCAGTACTTC; CDR3aa: CASSKSLGPYEQYF; v_gene: TRBV6-5; j_gene: TRBJ2-7; abundance: NA; d_gene: NA
CDR3nt: TGTGCCAGTACGTATGTGACAGGGTCCTACAATGAGCAGTTCTTC; CDR3aa: CASTYVTGSYNEQFF; v_gene: TRBV19; j_gene: TRBJ2-1; abundance: NA; d_gene: TRBD1